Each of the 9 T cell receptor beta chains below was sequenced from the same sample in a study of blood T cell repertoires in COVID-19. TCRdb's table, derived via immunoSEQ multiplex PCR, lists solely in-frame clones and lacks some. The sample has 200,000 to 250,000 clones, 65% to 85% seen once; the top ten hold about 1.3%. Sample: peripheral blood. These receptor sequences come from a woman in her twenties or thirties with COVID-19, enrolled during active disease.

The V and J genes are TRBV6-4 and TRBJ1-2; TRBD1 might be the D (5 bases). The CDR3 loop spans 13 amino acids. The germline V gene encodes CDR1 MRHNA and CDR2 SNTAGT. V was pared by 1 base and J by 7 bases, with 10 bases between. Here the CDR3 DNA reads TGTGCCAGCAGTGACTGGCAGGGTGGTGGCTACACCTTC. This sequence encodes CASSDWQGGGYTF.

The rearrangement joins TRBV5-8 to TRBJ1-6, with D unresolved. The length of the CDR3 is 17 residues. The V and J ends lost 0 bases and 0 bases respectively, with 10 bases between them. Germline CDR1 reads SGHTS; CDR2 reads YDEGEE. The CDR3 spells CASSLAAGSSYNSPLHF. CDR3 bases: TGTGCCAGCAGCTTGGCCGCCGGGAGCTCCTATAATTCACCCCTCCACTTT.

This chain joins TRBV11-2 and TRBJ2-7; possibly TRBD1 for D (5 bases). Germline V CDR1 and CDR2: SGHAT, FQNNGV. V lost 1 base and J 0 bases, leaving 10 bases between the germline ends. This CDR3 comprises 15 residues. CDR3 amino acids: CASSLVQVSSYEQYF. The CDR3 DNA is TGTGCCAGCAGCTTAGTACAGGTCAGCTCCTACGAGCAGTACTTC.

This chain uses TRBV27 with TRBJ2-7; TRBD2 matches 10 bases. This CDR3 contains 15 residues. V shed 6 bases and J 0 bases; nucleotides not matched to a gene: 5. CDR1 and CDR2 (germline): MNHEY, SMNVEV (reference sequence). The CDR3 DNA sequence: TGTGCCAGCAGCAACCCTAGCGGGAGCTCCTACGAGCAGTACTTC. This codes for CASSNPSGSSYEQYF.

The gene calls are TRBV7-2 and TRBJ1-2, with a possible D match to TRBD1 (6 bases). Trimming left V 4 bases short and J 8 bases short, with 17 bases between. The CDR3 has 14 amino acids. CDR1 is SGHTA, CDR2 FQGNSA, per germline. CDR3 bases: TGTGCCAGCAGCTCGCAAGCCGGGGGGCGAGGCTACACCTTC. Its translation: CASSSQAGGRGYTF.

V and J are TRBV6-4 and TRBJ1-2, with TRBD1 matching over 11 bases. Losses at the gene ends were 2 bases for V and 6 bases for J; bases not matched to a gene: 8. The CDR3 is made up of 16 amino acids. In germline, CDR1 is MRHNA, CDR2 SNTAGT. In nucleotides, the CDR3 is TGTGCCAGCAGTGACGGCGGCGGACAGGGGGCTCATGGCTACACCTTC. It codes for CASSDGGGQGAHGYTF.

The CDR3 sequence is CASSQDPDYKTVLEGYTF. DNA of the CDR3: TGCGCCAGCAGCCAAGACCCGGACTACAAGACAGTTTTAGAGGGCTACACCTTC. The chain is built from TRBV4-1 and TRBJ1-2, with D possibly being TRBD1 (5 bases). The CDR3 spans 18 residues. The germline V gene has CDR1 MGHRA and CDR2 YSYEKL. V gave up 0 bases and J gave up 8 bases, with 25 bases separating them.

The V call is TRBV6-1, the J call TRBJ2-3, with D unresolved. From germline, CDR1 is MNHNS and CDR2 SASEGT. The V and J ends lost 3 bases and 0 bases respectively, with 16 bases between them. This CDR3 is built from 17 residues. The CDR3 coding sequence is TGTGCCAGCAGTGATGCGACTTGGGTGCCTAGCACAGATACGCAGTATTTT. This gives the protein CASSDATWVPSTDTQYF.

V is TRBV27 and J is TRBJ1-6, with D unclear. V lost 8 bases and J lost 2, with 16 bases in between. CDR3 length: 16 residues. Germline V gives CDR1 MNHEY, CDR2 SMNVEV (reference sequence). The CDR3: CASRRVGGTYNSPLHF. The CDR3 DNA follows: TGTGCCAGCCGACGGGTAGGAGGAACCTATAATTCACCCCTCCACTTT.